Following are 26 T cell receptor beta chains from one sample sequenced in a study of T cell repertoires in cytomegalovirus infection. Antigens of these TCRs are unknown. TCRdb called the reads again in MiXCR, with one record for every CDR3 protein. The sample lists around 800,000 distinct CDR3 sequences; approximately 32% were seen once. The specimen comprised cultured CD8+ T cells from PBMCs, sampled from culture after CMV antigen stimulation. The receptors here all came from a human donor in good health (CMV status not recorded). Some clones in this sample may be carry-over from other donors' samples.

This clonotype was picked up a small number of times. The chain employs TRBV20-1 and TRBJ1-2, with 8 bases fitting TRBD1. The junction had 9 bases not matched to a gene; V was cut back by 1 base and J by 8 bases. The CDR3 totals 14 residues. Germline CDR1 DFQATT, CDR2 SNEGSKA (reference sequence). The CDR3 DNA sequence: TGCAGTGCTAGAGGTTCCGGGACAGGATTGGGCTACACCTTC. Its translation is CSARGSGTGLGYTF.

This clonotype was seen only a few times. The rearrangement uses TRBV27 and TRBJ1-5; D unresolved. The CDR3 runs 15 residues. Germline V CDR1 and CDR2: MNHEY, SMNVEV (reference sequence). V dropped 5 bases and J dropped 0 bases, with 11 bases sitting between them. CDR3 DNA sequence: TGTGCCAGCAGTCTAGTGAGAGGTAGCAATCAGCCCCAGCATTTT. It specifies CASSLVRGSNQPQHF.

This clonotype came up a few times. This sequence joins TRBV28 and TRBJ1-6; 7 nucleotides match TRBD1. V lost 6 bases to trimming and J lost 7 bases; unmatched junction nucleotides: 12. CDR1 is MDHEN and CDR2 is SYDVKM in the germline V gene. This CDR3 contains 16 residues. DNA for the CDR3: TGTGCCAGCAGCCAACAGGGGCCTTATTTAAATTCACCCCTCCACTTT. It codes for CASSQQGPYLNSPLHF.

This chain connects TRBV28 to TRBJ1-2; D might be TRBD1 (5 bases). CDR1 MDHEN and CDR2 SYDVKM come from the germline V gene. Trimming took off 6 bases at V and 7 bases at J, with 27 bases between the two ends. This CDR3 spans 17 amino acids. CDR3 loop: CASSPPGRIASQGGYTF. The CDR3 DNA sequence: TGTGCCAGCAGCCCCCCGGGACGGATAGCTTCGCAAGGTGGCTACACCTTC.

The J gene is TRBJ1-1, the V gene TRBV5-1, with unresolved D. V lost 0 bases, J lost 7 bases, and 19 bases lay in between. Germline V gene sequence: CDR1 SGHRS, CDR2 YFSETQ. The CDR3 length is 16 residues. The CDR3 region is CASSLVPGLFPGEAFF. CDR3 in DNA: TGCGCCAGCAGCTTGGTACCCGGACTCTTCCCGGGTGAAGCTTTCTTT.

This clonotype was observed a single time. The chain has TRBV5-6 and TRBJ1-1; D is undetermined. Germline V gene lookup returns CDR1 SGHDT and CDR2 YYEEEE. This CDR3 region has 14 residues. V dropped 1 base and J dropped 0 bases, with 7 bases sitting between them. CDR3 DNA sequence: TGTGCCAGCAGCTTGTTCGGGATGAACACTGAAGCTTTCTTT. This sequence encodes CASSLFGMNTEAFF.

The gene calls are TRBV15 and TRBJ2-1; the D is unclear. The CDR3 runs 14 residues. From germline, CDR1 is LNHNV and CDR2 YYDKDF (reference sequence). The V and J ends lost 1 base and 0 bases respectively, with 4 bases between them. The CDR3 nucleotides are TGTGCCACCAGCAGAGGAAGCTCCTACAATGAGCAGTTCTTC. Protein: CATSRGSSYNEQFF.

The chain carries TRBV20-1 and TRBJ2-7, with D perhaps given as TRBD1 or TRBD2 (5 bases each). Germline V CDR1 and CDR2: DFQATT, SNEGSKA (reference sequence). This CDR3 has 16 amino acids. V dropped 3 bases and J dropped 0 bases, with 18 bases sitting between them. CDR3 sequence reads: CSASIVEGIPSYEQYF. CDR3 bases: TGCAGTGCTAGTATCGTAGAGGGGATCCCCTCCTACGAGCAGTACTTC.

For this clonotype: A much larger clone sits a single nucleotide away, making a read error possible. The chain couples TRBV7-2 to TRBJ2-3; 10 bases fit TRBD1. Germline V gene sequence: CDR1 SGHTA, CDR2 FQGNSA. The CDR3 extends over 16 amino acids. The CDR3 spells CVSSLQLTGGADTQYF. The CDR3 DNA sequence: TGTGTCAGCAGCCTACAACTGACAGGGGGCGCAGATACGCAGTATTTT.

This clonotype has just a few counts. CDR3 region: CASDGGAAVSKQFF. CDR3 bases: TGTGCCAGCGACGGGGGGGCGGCGGTTTCGAAGCAGTTCTTC. This chain joins TRBV28 and TRBJ2-1; 8 bases match TRBD2. The germline V gene has CDR1 MDHEN and CDR2 SYDVKM. There are 14 residues in the CDR3. The junction had 14 bases not matched to a gene; V was cut back by 8 bases and J by 11 bases.

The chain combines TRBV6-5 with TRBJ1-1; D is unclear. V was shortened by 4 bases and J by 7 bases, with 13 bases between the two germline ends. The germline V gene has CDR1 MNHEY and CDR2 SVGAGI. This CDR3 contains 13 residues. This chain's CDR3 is CASSWNSDGEAFF. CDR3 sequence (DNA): TGTGCCAGCAGTTGGAACAGCGACGGTGAAGCTTTCTTT.

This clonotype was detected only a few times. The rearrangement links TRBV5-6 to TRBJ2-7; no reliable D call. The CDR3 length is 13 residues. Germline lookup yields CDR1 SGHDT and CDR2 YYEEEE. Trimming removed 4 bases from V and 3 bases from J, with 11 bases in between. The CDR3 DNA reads TGTGCCAGCAGCGCCGGAGCAGGCTACGAGCAGTACTTC. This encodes CASSAGAGYEQYF.

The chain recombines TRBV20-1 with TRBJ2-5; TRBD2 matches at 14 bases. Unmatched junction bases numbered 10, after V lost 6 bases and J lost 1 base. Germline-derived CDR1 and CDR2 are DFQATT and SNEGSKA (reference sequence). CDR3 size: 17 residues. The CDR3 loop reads CSAPRGLAGEPQETQYF. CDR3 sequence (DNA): TGCAGTGCGCCAAGGGGACTAGCGGGGGAACCCCAAGAGACCCAGTACTTC.

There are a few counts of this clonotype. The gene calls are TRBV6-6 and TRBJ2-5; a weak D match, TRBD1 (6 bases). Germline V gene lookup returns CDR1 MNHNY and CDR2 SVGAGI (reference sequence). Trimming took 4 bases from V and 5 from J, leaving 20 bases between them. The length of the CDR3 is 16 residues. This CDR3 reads CASSFAIPGTWETQYF. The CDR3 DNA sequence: TGTGCCAGCAGTTTCGCGATACCCGGGACATGGGAGACCCAGTACTTC.

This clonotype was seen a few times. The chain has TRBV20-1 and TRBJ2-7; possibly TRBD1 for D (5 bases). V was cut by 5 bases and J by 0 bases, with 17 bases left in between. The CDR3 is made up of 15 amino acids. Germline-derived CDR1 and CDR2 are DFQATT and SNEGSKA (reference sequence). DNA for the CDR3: TGCAGTGCTCGAGGAGCGACAGAGAGCTCCTACGAGCAGTACTTC. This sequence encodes CSARGATESSYEQYF.

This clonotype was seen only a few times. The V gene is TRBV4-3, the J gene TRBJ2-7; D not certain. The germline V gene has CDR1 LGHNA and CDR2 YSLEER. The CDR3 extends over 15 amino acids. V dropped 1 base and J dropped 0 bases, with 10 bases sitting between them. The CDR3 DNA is TGCGCCAGCAGCCAAGGCGCCCTGAGCTCCTACGAGCAGTACTTC. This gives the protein CASSQGALSSYEQYF.

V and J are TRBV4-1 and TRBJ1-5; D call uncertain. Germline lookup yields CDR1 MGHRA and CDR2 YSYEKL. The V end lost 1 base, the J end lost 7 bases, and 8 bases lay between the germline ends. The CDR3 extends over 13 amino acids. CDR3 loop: CASSQGRSQPQHF. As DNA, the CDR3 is TGCGCCAGCAGCCAAGGGCGCAGCCAGCCCCAGCATTTT.

CDR3 nucleotides: TGTGCCAGCAGTCCCCGGACAGAGATTAGAAACTATGGCTACACCTTC. It specifies CASSPRTEIRNYGYTF. This rearrangement joins TRBV27 to TRBJ1-2; D possibly corresponds to TRBD1 (6 bases). Between the trimmed V and J ends, which lost 5 bases and 2 bases, there was a span of 18 bases. The CDR3 sequence is 16 residues long. Germline assignment: CDR1 MNHEY and CDR2 SMNVEV (reference sequence).

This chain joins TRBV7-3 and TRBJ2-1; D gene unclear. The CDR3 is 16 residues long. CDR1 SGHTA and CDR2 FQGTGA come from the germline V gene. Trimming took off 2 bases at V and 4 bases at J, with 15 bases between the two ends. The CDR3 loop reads CASSLAVVGPYNEQFF. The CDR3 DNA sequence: TGTGCCAGCAGCTTAGCTGTTGTGGGTCCTTACAATGAGCAGTTCTTC.

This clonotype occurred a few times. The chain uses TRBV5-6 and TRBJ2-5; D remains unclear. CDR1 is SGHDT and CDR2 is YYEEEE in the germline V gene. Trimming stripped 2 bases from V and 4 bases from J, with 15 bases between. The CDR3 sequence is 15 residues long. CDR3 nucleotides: TGTGCCAGCAGCTTACTTGGGAACAGTATAGAGACCCAGTACTTC. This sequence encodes CASSLLGNSIETQYF.

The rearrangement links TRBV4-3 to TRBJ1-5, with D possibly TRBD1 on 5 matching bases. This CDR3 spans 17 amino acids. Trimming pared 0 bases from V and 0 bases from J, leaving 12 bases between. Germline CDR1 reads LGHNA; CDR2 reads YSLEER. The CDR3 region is CASSQESGGDSNQPQHF. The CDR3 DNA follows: TGCGCCAGCAGCCAAGAATCGGGAGGGGATAGCAATCAGCCCCAGCATTTT.

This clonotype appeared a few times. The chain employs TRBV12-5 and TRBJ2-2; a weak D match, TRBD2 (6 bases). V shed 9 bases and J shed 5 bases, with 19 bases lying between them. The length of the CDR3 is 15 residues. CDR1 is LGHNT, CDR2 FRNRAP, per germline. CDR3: CASHQWGDRTGELFF. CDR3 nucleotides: TGTGCTAGCCACCAGTGGGGGGATCGTACCGGGGAGCTGTTTTTT.

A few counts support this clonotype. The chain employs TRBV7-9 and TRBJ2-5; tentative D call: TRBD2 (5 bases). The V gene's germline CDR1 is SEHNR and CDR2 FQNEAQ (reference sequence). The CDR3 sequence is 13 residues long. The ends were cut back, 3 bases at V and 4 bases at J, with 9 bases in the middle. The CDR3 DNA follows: TGTGCCAGCAGCTTTTCTCGGGGAGAGACCCAGTACTTC. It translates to CASSFSRGETQYF.

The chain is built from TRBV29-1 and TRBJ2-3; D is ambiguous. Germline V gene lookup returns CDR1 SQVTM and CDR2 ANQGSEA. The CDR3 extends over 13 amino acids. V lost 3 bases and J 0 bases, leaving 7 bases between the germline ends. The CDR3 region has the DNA TGCAGCGTTGACGGACCTAGCACAGATACGCAGTATTTT. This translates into CSVDGPSTDTQYF.

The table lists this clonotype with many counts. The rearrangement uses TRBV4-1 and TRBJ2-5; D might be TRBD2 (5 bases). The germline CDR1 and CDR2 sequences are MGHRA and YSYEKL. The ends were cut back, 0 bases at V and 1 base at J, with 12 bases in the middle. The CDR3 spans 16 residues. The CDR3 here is CASSQEAVASQETQYF. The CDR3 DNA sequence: TGCGCCAGCAGCCAAGAGGCTGTAGCGAGCCAAGAGACCCAGTACTTC.

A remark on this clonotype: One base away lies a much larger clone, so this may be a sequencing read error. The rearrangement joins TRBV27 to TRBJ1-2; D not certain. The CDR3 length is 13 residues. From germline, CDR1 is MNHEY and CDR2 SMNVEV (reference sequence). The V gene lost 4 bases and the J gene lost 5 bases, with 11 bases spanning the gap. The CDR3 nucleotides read TGTGCCAGCAGTTCCGGACGGTTATATGGCTACACCTTC. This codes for CASSSGRLYGYTF.